A single sample is the source of the 10 T cell receptor beta chains below, sequenced in a study of T cell changes during pregnancy in multiple sclerosis. Clones were read by immunoSEQ multiplex PCR, and TCRdb kept only the in-frame ones, dropping some. This sample carries tens of thousands of clones, roughly nine tenths of them seen once, and the ten largest clones take approximately 5.3%. This specimen was CD8+ T cells from peripheral blood mononuclear cells, taken before pregnancy. The receptor source for this set is a female donor with multiple sclerosis, enrolled in a pregnancy study.

The chain recombines TRBV19 with TRBJ2-7, with D perhaps matching TRBD1 (6 bases). The V end lost 2 bases, the J end lost 1 base, and 18 bases lay between the germline ends. Germline-derived CDR1 and CDR2 are LNHDA and SQIVND (reference sequence). The CDR3 is 17 residues long. Here the CDR3 reads CASSIQGTPRASYEQYF. DNA for the CDR3: TGTGCCAGTAGTATACAAGGGACACCAAGGGCGTCCTACGAGCAGTACTTC.

This sequence joins TRBV25-1 and TRBJ1-1; D might be TRBD1 (6 bases). CDR3 size: 12 residues. V was cut by 6 bases and J by 6 bases, with 11 bases left in between. Germline V lookup: CDR1 MGHDK, CDR2 SYGVNS. CDR3 sequence reads: CASRGGRAEAFF. The CDR3 DNA reads TGTGCCAGCAGGGGGGGGCGGGCTGAAGCTTTCTTT.

This chain links TRBV2 with TRBJ2-5, with 14 bases fitting TRBD2. Trimming took 6 bases from V and 5 from J; bases not matched to a gene: 5. Germline V CDR1 and CDR2: SNHLY, FYNNEI. The CDR3 loop spans 15 amino acids. The CDR3 is CASRGTSGGMETQYF. CDR3 sequence (DNA): TGTGCCAGCAGAGGGACTAGCGGGGGCATGGAGACCCAGTACTTC.

This clone came up a few times. The V gene is TRBV19, the J gene TRBJ1-1; D unclear. The CDR3 totals 13 residues. Trimming pared 4 bases from V and 1 base from J, leaving 7 bases between. The V gene's germline CDR1 is LNHDA and CDR2 SQIVND (reference sequence). The CDR3 here is CASSTTANTEAFF. For the CDR3, the DNA is TGTGCCAGTAGTACGACTGCGAACACTGAAGCTTTCTTT. Full variable domain (outside the CDR3, taken from reference TRBV19 and TRBJ1-1): DGGITQSPKYLFRKEGQNVTLSCEQNLNHDAMYWYRQDPGQGLRLIYYSQIVNDFQKGDIAEGYSVSREKKESFPLTVTSAQKNPTAFYLCASSTTANTEAFFGQGTRLTVV.

This chain uses TRBV2 with TRBJ1-2; D not certain. Trimming left V 8 bases short and J 4 bases short, with 14 bases between. CDR1 is SNHLY and CDR2 is FYNNEI in the germline V gene. The CDR3 sequence is 13 residues long. The CDR3 spells CASRGGGLYGYTF. In DNA, the CDR3 is TGTGCCAGCCGGGGAGGTGGTCTCTATGGCTACACCTTC. The full variable domain, in which reference TRBV2 and TRBJ1-2 provide the parts outside the CDR3, is EPEVTQTPSHQVTQMGQEVILRCVPISNHLYFYWYRQILGQKVEFLVSFYNNEISEKSEIFDDQFSVERPDGSNFTLKIRSTKLEDSAMYFCASRGGGLYGYTFGSGTRLTVV.

The rearrangement uses TRBV5-6 and TRBJ1-2, with 7 nucleotides matching TRBD1. CDR1 and CDR2 from the germline V gene are SGHDT and YYEEEE. This CDR3 spans 13 amino acids. J was trimmed by 1 base and V by 4 bases; bases with no gene match: 1. This CDR3 reads CASSQGGNYGYTF. DNA for the CDR3: TGTGCCAGCAGCCAGGGGGGTAACTATGGCTACACCTTC.

The chain carries TRBV7-5 and TRBJ1-1. TRBV7-5 is recorded as a pseudogene. The CDR3 is 15 residues long. The CDR3 bases are TGTGCCAGAAGCTTAGTGCGGGGGTCGGACACTGAAGCTTTCTTT. It encodes CARSLVRGSDTEAFF.

The V call is TRBV7-3, the J call TRBJ2-5; D is undetermined. CDR3 size: 13 residues. V lost 0 bases, J lost 5 bases, and 7 bases lay in between. The V gene's germline CDR1 is SGHTA and CDR2 FQGTGA. CDR3 DNA: TGTGCCAGCAGCTTAACTATCGGTGAGACCCAGTACTTC. Its protein product is CASSLTIGETQYF.

The rearrangement joins TRBV18 to TRBJ2-7; D is perhaps TRBD1 (5 bases). The V end was cut by 2 bases, the J end by 2 bases, with 10 bases between. This CDR3 contains 14 residues. Looked up from germline, CDR1 is KGHSH and CDR2 is LQKENI. The DNA for the CDR3 is TGTGCCAGCTCACCAGACAGTACTACCTACGAGCAGTACTTC. It specifies CASSPDSTTYEQYF.

The chain carries TRBV14 and TRBJ1-2; 8 nucleotides agree with TRBD1. Germline CDR1 reads SGHDN; CDR2 reads FVKESK. The CDR3 extends over 17 amino acids. V was pared by 0 bases and J by 6 bases, with 12 bases of the junction left unmatched. The chain's CDR3 is CASSQDQRRGRMDGYTF. CDR3 DNA: TGTGCCAGCAGCCAAGATCAGCGCAGGGGGCGTATGGATGGCTACACCTTC.